The sequence of this TCR beta chain was determined in a study of T cells in Graves' hyperthyroidism and ophthalmopathy. The overall study: The authors collected peripheral blood at initial diagnosis, before any treatment.

Diagnoses rested on clinical symptoms, serum thyroxine and TRAb, thyroid ultrasound and orbital computed tomography. PBMCs were derived from 10 ml fresh peripheral blood. RNA transcripts served as the template for amplifying TCR beta CDR3 regions. With the HTBI primer set, the TCR CDR3 went through a first round of RT-PCR. Each CDR3 protein is one row after TCRdb ran MiXCR on the multiplex PCR reads. The data show over 400,000 distinct CDR3 sequences, about 22% seen once. Germline V gene lookup returns CDR1 SGHAT and CDR2 FQNNGV. J gave up 7 bases and V 0 bases, and 7 bases lay outside the gene matches. CDR3 length equals 15 residues. In its sample, this clonotype was seen a few times.

The sequence was collected from a woman in her 70s with Graves' ophthalmopathy. The material sequenced was blood. V usage is TRBV11-2 and J usage is TRBJ2-3; 7 nucleotides match TRBD2. The CDR3 nucleotides read TGTGCCAGCAGCTTAGAAGGCAGGGAGGGATATACGCAGTATTTT. It specifies CASSLEGREGYTQYF.